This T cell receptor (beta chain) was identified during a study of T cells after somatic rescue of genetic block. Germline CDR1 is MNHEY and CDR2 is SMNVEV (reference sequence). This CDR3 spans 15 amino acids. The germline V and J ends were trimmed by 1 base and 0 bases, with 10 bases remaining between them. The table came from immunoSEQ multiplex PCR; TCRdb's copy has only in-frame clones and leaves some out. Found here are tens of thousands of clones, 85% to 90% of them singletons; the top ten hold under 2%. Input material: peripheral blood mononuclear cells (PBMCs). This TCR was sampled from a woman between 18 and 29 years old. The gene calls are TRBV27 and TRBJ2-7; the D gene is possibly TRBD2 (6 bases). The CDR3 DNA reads TGTGCCAGCAGTTTATGGGGCGGGACCTCCTACGAGCAGTACTTC. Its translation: CASSLWGGTSYEQYF.